One and the same sample provided the 19 T cell receptor beta chains below, sequenced in a study of T cell clonality in common variable immunodeficiency. Study findings and constraints: Reportedly, TCR beta sequences from common variable immunodeficiency showed fewer deletions and N-nucleotide insertions.

This table comes from immunoSEQ multiplex PCR, and its TCRdb copy is limited to in-frame clones, with some not included. The table lists 6,500 to 8,500 clones. Their antigens remain unidentified. The sample comprised peripheral blood mononuclear cells. All receptors come from a human donor with common variable immunodeficiency.

In the case of this clone: The CDR3 end falls 3 residues outside the read, so it is completed with the germline J gene. The chain links TRBV6-1 to TRBJ1-1, with a weak D call TRBD1 (5 bases). This CDR3 region has 13 residues. The V gene's germline CDR1 is MNHNS and CDR2 SASEGT. V was shortened by 4 bases and J by 1 base, with 7 bases between the two germline ends. The CDR3 DNA, read in part, is TGTGCCAGCAGTGTCAGGGAGAACACTGAA. Its translation is CASSVRENTE. The entire CDR3 protein reads CASSVRENTEAFF.

As for this clone: The observed sequence ends 3 residues before the CDR3 terminus, with the missing tail filled in from the germline J gene. This chain connects TRBV2 to TRBJ1-6; TRBD1 matches 7 bases. Per germline, CDR1 SNHLY and CDR2 FYNNEI. The trim removed 5 bases at V and 9 bases at J, leaving 7 bases unmatched. There are 14 residues in the CDR3. CDR3 amino acids: CASSRVRGTSPLHF. The part of the CDR3 DNA that was read is TGTGCCAGCAGTCGGGTCAGGGGGACTTCACCC.

Comment on this clone: The CDR3 goes on 3 residues after the read ends, and that part is filled in from the germline J gene. The gene calls are TRBV7-9 and TRBJ2-7, with 12 positions matching TRBD2. Per germline, CDR1 SEHNR and CDR2 FQNEAQ (reference sequence). The trim removed 6 bases at V and 4 bases at J, leaving 4 bases unmatched. The CDR3 has 14 amino acids. Incomplete CDR3 DNA: TGTGCCAGCAGTCCGGGACTAGCGGGTTACGAG. This sequence encodes CASSPGLAGYE. The complete CDR3 reads CASSPGLAGYEQYF.

CDR3 amino acids: CASSLRLIPEAFF. The part of the CDR3 DNA that was read is TGTGCCAGCAGCTTGAGGCTTATCCCTGAA. The genes are TRBV7-2 and TRBJ1-1; D remains ambiguous. Sequencing ends 3 residues short of the CDR3 end; the germline J gene provides the rest. The CDR3 totals 13 residues. Germline V CDR1 and CDR2: SGHTA, FQGNSA. Between the trimmed V and J ends, which lost 3 bases and 6 bases, there was a span of 11 bases.

The covered CDR3 bases are TGTGCCAGCAGCCCTAGCGGCTTCTACAATGAG. Protein: CASSPSGFYNE. The whole CDR3 is CASSPSGFYNEQFF. The V and J genes are TRBV7-9 and TRBJ2-1, with 7 nucleotides matching TRBD2. The CDR3 is cut off 3 residues early in the read; its end comes from the germline J gene. This CDR3 is 14 amino acids long. CDR1 is SEHNR and CDR2 is FQNEAQ in the germline V gene (reference sequence). J was trimmed by 3 bases and V by 5 bases; bases with no gene match: 4.

By frequency, this clone is medium-sized. Read coverage stops 3 residues before the CDR3 terminus; the germline J gene supplies the remainder. The rearrangement links TRBV5-5 to TRBJ2-7, with a tentative D call TRBD2 (6 bases). The V end was cut by 3 bases, the J end by 2 bases, with 12 bases between. Germline loops: CDR1 SGHKS, CDR2 YYEKEE (reference sequence). CDR3 size: 14 residues. The sequenced CDR3 bases are TGTGCCAGCAGCTCGGGACTCAATACCTACGAG. It encodes CASSSGLNTYE. The CDR3 in full is CASSSGLNTYEQYF.

Remarks on this clone: The CDR3 goes on 3 residues after the read ends, and that part is filled in from the germline J gene. The chain has TRBV2 and TRBJ1-5, with 11 bases aligning to TRBD1. CDR3 length equals 15 residues. J lost 5 bases, V lost 4 bases, and 4 bases had no gene match. Germline CDR1 and CDR2: SNHLY and FYNNEI. This CDR3 reads CASSVDRGRHQPQHF. Incomplete CDR3 DNA: TGTGCCAGCAGTGTGGACAGGGGGCGCCATCAGCCC.

Worth noting for this clone: The read is 3 residues too short to cover the CDR3 end, so that end is filled in from the germline J gene. This chain links TRBV19 with TRBJ2-7, with 7 bases identical to TRBD2. V dropped 8 bases and J dropped 5; count of bases not matched to a gene: 3. This CDR3 spans 11 amino acids. Per the germline V gene, CDR1 is LNHDA and CDR2 is SQIVND (reference sequence). Here the CDR3 reads CASGGRDEQYF. CDR3 bases read: TGTGCCAGTGGGGGGAGGGACGAG.

Turning to this clone: The read ends 3 residues early relative to the CDR3; the germline J gene fills the gap. The chain recombines TRBV30 with TRBJ2-2, with TRBD2 matching over 7 bases. Germline V gene lookup returns CDR1 GTSNPN and CDR2 SVGIG (reference sequence). Trimming removed 4 bases from V and 5 bases from J; junction bases left unmatched: 7. This CDR3 region has 14 residues. The sequenced CDR3 bases are TGTGCCTGGACGGCGGGAGAAGGAACCGGGGAG. Translation: CAWTAGEGTGE. The complete CDR3 sequence is CAWTAGEGTGELFF.

Concerning this clone: The CDR3 end lies 3 residues beyond the end of the read and is filled in from the germline J gene. The chain uses TRBV18 and TRBJ1-4; maybe TRBD1 (5 bases). The CDR3 runs to 15 residues. Trimming took 3 bases from V and 0 from J, leaving 8 bases between them. CDR1 and CDR2 from the germline V gene are KGHSH and LQKENI. The CDR3 sequence: CASSPDISTNEKLFF. The CDR3 bases that were read are TGTGCCAGCTCACCGGACATTTCAACTAATGAAAAA.

Note on this clone: The read ends 3 residues shy of where the CDR3 ends; the end is completed using the germline J gene. The rearrangement links TRBV2 to TRBJ1-6; 7 bases are shared with TRBD1. The germline gives CDR1 SNHLY, CDR2 FYNNEI. CDR3 size: 14 residues. Germline trimming cut 4 bases from V and 8 bases from J; bases unmatched to any gene: 5. Here the CDR3 reads CASSVRDRDSPLHF. The sequenced CDR3 bases are TGTGCCAGCAGTGTGCGGGACAGAGATTCACCC.

As to this clone: The read ends 3 residues before the CDR3 terminus; that terminus is restored from the germline J gene. The chain recombines TRBV20-1 with TRBJ2-7; TRBD2 aligns across 10 bases. Trimming cost V 5 bases and J 2 bases; bases outside gene matches: 6. Germline-derived CDR1 and CDR2 are DFQATT and SNEGSKA (reference sequence). The CDR3 covers 14 residues. The CDR3 DNA, read in part, is TGCAGTGCTGGGAGCGGGAGGGCAACCTACGAG. Protein sequence: CSAGSGRATYE. From start to end, the CDR3 is CSAGSGRATYEQYF.

This clone is labeled medium-sized based on frequency. Coverage ceases 3 residues before the CDR3 finishes, and the germline J gene fills in the end. The V and J genes are TRBV19 and TRBJ1-5; D gene uncertain. The V gene's germline CDR1 is LNHDA and CDR2 SQIVND (reference sequence). V gave up 2 bases and J gave up 1 base, with 3 bases separating them. CDR3 size: 13 residues. The CDR3 loop reads CASSIQSNQPQHF. CDR3 bases read: TGTGCCAGTAGTATACAAAGCAATCAGCCC.

This clone is called medium-sized (0.01 to 0.1%) based on its frequency. The missing CDR3 end, 3 residues past where the read stops, is filled in from the germline J gene. The chain employs TRBV20-1 and TRBJ2-2; 9 bases agree with TRBD2. The germline CDR1 and CDR2 sequences are DFQATT and SNEGSKA (reference sequence). CDR3 length: 14 residues. V lost 2 bases to trimming and J lost 7 bases; unmatched junction nucleotides: 5. The covered CDR3 bases are TGCAGTGCTAGACTAGCGGGAAGAATCGGGGAG. Translating gives CSARLAGRIGE. The whole CDR3 sequence reads CSARLAGRIGELFF.

This clone shows up as medium-sized by frequency. Sequencing ends 3 residues short of the CDR3 end; the germline J gene provides the rest. V gene TRBV5-4 combines with J gene TRBJ2-7; 8 nucleotides match TRBD1. V lost 4 bases and J lost 5; bases outside the gene matches: 8. Germline lookup yields CDR1 SGHNT and CDR2 YYREEE (reference sequence). The CDR3 totals 14 residues. The covered CDR3 bases are TGTGCCAGCAGCATCCGGGACAGGCTGGACGAG. It codes for CASSIRDRLDE. The whole CDR3 protein is CASSIRDRLDEQYF.

Comments on this clone: The read comes to an end 3 residues before the CDR3 does, leaving the germline J gene to fill in the end. The J gene is TRBJ1-3, the V gene TRBV18; a weak D match, TRBD1 (5 bases). V was cut by 10 bases and J by 0 bases, with 13 bases left in between. This CDR3 contains 14 residues. Germline V gene lookup returns CDR1 KGHSH and CDR2 LQKENI. The CDR3 here is CATKDSDSGNTIYF. CDR3 bases read: TGTGCCACCAAAGACAGTGACTCTGGAAACACC.

About this clone: The CDR3 end falls 3 residues outside the read, so it is completed with the germline J gene. The rearrangement joins TRBV6-2 or TRBV6-3 to TRBJ1-2; D remains unclear. CDR3 length: 14 residues. The germline V gene encodes CDR1 MNHEY and CDR2 SVGEGT. V was trimmed by 2 bases and J by 3 bases, leaving 10 bases between them. CDR3 sequence reads: CASSYAQADYGYTF. The covered CDR3 bases are TGTGCCAGCAGTTACGCCCAGGCTGACTATGGC.

This clone ranks as medium-sized in terms of frequency. Read data end 3 residues before the CDR3 end; the end is taken from the germline J gene. This chain links TRBV29-1 with TRBJ2-5; possible D gene TRBD1, 5 bases. The germline V gene encodes CDR1 SQVTM and CDR2 ANQGSEA. The CDR3 is 16 amino acids. Trimming removed 2 bases from V and 0 bases from J, with 16 bases in between. The CDR3 spells CSVERGSWGYQETQYF. The part of the CDR3 DNA that was read is TGCAGCGTTGAAAGGGGTTCGTGGGGTTACCAAGAGACC.

A remark on this clone: The CDR3 is cut off 3 residues early in the read; its end comes from the germline J gene. This chain joins TRBV2 and TRBJ1-1, with 7 nucleotides matching TRBD1. The CDR3 consists of 13 residues. J lost 1 base, V lost 6 bases, and 2 bases had no gene match. The germline CDR1 and CDR2 sequences are SNHLY and FYNNEI. This chain's CDR3 is CASSRDRNTEAFF. The sequenced CDR3 bases are TGTGCCAGCAGCCGGGACAGGAACACTGAA.